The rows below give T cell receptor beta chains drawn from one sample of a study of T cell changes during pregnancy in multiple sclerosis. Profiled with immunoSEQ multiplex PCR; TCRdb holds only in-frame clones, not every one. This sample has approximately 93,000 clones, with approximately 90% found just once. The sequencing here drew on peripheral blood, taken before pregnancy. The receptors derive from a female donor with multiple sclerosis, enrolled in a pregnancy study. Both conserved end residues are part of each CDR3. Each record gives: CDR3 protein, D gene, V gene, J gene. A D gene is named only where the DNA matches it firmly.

CDR3: CASSPPTYEQYF
D: .
V: TRBV28
J: TRBJ2-7

CDR3: CASSQGSGGGQETQYF
D: .
V: TRBV4-1
J: TRBJ2-5

CDR3: CASSLGTLATNEKLFF
D: .
V: TRBV5-1
J: TRBJ1-4

CDR3: CASSFDRGLYNEQFF
D: TRBD1
V: TRBV7-9
J: TRBJ2-1

CDR3: CASSQDRDRDWQFF
D: .
V: TRBV4-3
J: TRBJ2-1

CDR3: CASSSLDEQYF
D: .
V: TRBV5-4
J: TRBJ2-7

CDR3: CASSLDSSTDTQYF
D: .
V: TRBV5-1
J: TRBJ2-3

CDR3: CASSQGDSEKLFF
D: .
V: TRBV4-3
J: TRBJ1-4

CDR3: CASSSGPQGGVEQFF
D: .
V: TRBV2
J: TRBJ2-1

CDR3: CAISDPGQVTEAFF
D: TRBD1
V: TRBV10-3
J: TRBJ1-1